This TCR beta chain originates from a study of beta chain features in type 1 diabetes. Isolated RNA was reverse transcribed in full, so expressed TCRB transcripts were sequenced. Method: immunoSEQ multiplex PCR; TCRdb's copy keeps in-frame clones and lacks some. The table has about 620,000 clones, 15% to 19% seen once. The CDR3 totals 20 residues. Per the germline V gene, CDR1 is MGHRA and CDR2 is YSYEKL. V lost 0 bases, J lost 4 bases, and 25 bases lay in between. This clone was counted between two and nine times. The chain uses TRBV4-1 and TRBJ2-1; D is possibly TRBD2 (6 bases). The material sequenced was naive CD4+ T cells from blood. This sequence was found in a man aged 18 to 35 in good health. This CDR3 reads CASSQDSGRYLDRGYNEQFF. In DNA form, the CDR3 reads TGCGCCAGCAGCCAAGATTCAGGGCGGTACCTGGATCGGGGGTACAATGAGCAGTTCTTC.